This TCR beta chain is from a study of beta chain features in type 1 diabetes. Germline-derived CDR1 and CDR2 are ENHRY and SYGVKD. CDR3 length: 14 amino acids. V dropped 6 bases and J dropped 7 bases, with 16 bases sitting between them. The investigators reverse transcribed all of the isolated RNA, so they sequenced expressed TCRB transcripts. The protocol was immunoSEQ multiplex PCR, while the TCRdb copy is restricted to in-frame clones and leaves out a portion. The sample has about 220,000 clones; roughly 10% are singletons. This clone has at least ten counts. It was one heparinised blood draw, averaging approximately 100 mL, that each donor gave. Each of the CD4+ naive, central memory, regulatory and stem cell-like memory populations was sorted via CD45RO/CCR7/CD25/CD127/CD95/CD27.

The receptor was isolated from a young man in good health. This chain uses TRBV10-3 with TRBJ2-1, with D possibly called TRBD1 or TRBD2 (5 bases each). The specimen was central memory CD4+ T cells from blood. The CDR3: CAISPGSGSNEQFF. The DNA of the CDR3 is TGTGCCATCAGCCCGGGCTCAGGGAGTAATGAGCAGTTCTTC.